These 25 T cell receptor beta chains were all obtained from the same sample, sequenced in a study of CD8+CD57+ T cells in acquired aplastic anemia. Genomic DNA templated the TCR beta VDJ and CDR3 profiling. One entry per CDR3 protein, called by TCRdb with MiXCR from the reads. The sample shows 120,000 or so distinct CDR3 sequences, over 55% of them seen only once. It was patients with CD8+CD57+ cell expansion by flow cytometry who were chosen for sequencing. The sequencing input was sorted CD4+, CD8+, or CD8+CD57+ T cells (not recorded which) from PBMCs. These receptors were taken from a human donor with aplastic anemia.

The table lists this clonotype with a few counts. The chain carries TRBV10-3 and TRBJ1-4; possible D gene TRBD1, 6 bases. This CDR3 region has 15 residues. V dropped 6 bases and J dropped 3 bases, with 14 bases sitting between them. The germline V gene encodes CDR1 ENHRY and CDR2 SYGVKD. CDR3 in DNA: TGTGCCATCAGAAAGAGCAGGGGCGCTAATGAAAAACTGTTTTTT. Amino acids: CAIRKSRGANEKLFF.

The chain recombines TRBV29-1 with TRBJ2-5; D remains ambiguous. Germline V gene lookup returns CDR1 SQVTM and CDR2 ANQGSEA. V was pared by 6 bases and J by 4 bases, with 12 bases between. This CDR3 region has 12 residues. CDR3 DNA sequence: TGCAGCGTAAATGAAATAGGAGAGACCCAGTACTTC. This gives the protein CSVNEIGETQYF.

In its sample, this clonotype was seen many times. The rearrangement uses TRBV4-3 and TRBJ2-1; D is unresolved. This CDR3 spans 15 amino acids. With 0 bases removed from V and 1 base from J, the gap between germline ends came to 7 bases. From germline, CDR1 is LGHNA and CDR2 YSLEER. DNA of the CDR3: TGCGCCAGCAGCCAAGAAGCGTTATCCTACAATGAGCAGTTCTTC. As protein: CASSQEALSYNEQFF.

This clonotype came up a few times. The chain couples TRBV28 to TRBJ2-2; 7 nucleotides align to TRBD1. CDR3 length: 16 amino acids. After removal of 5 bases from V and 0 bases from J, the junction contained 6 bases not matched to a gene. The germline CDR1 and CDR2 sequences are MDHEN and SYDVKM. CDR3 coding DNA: TGTGCCAGCAGTCCTAGACAGGGTTCGAACACCGGGGAGCTGTTTTTT. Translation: CASSPRQGSNTGELFF.

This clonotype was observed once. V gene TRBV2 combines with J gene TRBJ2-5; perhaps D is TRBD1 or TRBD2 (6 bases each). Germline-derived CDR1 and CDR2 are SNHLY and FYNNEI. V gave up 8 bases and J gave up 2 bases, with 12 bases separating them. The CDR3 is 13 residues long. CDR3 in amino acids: CASPGAVQETQYF. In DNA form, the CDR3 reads TGTGCCAGCCCGGGGGCTGTGCAAGAGACCCAGTACTTC.

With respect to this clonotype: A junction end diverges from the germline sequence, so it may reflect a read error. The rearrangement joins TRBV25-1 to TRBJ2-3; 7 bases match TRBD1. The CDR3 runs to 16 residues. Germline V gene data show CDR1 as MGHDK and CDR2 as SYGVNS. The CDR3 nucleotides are TGCGCCAGCAGGTCGGGGACAGTAACTAGCACAGATACGCAGTATTTT. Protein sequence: CASRSGTVTSTDTQYF. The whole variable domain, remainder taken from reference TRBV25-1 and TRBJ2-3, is EADIYQTPRYLVIGTGKKITLECSQTMGHDKMYWYQQDPGMELHLIHYSYGVNSTEKGDLSSESTVSRIRTEHFPLTLESARPSHTSQYLCASRSGTVTSTDTQYFGPGTRLTVL.

The CDR3 DNA sequence: TGCAGCGTTTACCAGAACACCGGGGAGCTGTTTTTT. Protein sequence: CSVYQNTGELFF. This chain connects TRBV29-1 to TRBJ2-2; D remains unclear. The V and J ends lost 5 bases and 1 base respectively, with 5 bases between them. Germline V gene sequence: CDR1 SQVTM, CDR2 ANQGSEA. The CDR3 is made up of 12 amino acids.

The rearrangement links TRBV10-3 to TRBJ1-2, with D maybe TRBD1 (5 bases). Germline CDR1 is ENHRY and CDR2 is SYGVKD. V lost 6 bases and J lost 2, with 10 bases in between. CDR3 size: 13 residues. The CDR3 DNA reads TGTGCCATCAGCTGGGACGGAAACTATGGCTACACCTTC. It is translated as CAISWDGNYGYTF.

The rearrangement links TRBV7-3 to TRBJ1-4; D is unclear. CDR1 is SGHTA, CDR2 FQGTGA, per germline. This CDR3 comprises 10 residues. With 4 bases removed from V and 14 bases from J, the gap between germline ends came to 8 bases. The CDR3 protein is CASSSLNLFF. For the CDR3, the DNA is TGTGCCAGCAGCTCCCTAAATCTGTTTTTT.

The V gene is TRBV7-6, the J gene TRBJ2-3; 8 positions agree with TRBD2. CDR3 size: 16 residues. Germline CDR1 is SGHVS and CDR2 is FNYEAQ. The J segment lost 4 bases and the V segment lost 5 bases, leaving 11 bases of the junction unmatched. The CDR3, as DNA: TGTGCCAGCAGCCTTCCCCGGGGGGGGCGGGCAGATACGCAGTATTTT. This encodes CASSLPRGGRADTQYF.

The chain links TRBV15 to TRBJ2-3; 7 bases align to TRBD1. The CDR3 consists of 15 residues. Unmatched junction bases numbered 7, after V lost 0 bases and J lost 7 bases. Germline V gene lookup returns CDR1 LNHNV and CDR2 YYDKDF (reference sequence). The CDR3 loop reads CATSRDVGGVYTQYF. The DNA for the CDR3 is TGTGCCACCAGCAGAGATGTAGGGGGCGTTTATACGCAGTATTTT.

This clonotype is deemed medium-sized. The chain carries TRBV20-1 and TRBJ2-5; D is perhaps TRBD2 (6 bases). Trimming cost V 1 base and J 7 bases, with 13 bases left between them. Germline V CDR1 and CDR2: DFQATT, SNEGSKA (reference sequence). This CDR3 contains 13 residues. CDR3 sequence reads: CSARVLAGLTQYF. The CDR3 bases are TGCAGTGCTAGAGTACTAGCTGGGCTGACCCAGTACTTC.

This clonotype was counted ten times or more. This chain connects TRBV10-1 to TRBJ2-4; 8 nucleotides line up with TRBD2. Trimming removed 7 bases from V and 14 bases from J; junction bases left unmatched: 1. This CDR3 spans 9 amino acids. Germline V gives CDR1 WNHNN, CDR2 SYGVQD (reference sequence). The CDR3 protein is CASKTSEYF. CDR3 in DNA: TGCGCCAGCAAGACTAGCGAGTACTTC.

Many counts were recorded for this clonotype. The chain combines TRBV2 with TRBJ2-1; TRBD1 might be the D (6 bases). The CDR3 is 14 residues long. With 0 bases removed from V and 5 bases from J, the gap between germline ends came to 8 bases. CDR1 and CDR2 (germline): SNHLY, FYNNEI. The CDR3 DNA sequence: TGTGCCAGCAGTGAAGCGGGGGCCGACAATGAGCAGTTCTTC. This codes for CASSEAGADNEQFF.

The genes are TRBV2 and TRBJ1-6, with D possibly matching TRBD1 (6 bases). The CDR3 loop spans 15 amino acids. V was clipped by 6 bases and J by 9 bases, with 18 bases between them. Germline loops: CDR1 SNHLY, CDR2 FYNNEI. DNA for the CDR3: TGTGCCAGCAGGGAGTCAGGGGAATTGGGTTCACCCCTCCACTTT. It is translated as CASRESGELGSPLHF.

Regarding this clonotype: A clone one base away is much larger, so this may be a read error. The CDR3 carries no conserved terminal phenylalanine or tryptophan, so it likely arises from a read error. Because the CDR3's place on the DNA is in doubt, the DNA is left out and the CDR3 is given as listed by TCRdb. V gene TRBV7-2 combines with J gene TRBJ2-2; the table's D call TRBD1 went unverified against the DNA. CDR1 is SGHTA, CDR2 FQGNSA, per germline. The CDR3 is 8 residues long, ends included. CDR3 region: CASSLWTE.

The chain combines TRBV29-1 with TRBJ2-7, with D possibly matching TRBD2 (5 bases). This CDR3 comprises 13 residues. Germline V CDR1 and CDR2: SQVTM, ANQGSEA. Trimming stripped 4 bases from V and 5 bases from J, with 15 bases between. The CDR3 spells CSVGTGVSNEQYF. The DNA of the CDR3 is TGCAGCGTTGGGACCGGGGTATCGAACGAGCAGTACTTC.

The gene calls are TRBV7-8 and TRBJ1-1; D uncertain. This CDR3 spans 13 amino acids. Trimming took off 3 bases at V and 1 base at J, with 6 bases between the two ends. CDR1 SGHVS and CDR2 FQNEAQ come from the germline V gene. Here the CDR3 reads CASSFDANTEAFF. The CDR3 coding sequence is TGTGCCAGCAGCTTCGATGCGAACACTGAAGCTTTCTTT.

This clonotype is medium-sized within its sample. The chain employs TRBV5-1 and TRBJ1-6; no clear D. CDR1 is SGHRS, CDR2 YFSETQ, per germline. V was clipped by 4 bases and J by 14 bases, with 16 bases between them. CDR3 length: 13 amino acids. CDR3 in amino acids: CASSPPDSESLHF. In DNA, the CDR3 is TGCGCCAGCAGCCCACCAGATAGCGAATCCCTCCACTTT.

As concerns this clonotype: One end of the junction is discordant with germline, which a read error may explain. CDR3 sequence reads: CASSLSRAGGDSGYNF. The CDR3 DNA follows: TGTGCCAGCAGTTTATCGAGGGCAGGTGGTGATAGCGGCTACAACTTC. The rearrangement links TRBV27 to TRBJ1-2; D not certain. Germline lookup yields CDR1 MNHEY and CDR2 SMNVEV (reference sequence). The CDR3 has 16 residues.

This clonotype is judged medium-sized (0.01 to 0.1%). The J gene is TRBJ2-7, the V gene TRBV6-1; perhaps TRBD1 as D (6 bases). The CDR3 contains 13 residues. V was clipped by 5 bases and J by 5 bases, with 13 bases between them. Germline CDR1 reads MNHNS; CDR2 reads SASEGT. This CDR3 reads CASSTYRVHEQYF. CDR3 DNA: TGTGCCAGCAGTACGTACAGGGTCCACGAGCAGTACTTC.

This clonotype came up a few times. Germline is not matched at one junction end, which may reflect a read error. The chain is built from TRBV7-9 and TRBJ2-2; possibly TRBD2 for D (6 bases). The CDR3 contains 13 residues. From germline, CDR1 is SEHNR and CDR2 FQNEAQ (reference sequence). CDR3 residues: CASRLGGTGELFF. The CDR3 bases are TGTGCCAGCAGGTTAGGAGGGACCGGGGAGCTGTTTTTT.

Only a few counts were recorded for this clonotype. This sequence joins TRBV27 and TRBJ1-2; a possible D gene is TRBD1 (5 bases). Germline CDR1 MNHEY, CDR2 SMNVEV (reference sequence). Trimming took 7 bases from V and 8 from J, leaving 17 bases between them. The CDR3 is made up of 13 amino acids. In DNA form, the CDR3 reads TGTGCCAGCAATGCGGGGCTGGGCCAGGGCTACACCTTC. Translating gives CASNAGLGQGYTF.

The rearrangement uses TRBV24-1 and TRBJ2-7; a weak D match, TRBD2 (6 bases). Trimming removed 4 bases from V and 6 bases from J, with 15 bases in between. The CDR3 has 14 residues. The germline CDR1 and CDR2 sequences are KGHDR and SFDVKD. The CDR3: CATSDPGVEGEQYF. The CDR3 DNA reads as TGTGCCACCAGTGACCCCGGGGTGGAGGGCGAGCAGTACTTC.

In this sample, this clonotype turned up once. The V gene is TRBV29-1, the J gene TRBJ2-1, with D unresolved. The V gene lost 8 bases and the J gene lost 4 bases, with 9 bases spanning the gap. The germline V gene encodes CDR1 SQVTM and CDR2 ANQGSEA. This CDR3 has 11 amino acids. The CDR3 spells CSFRPYNEQFF. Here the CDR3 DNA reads TGCAGCTTTCGTCCTTACAATGAGCAGTTCTTC.